Following are 14 T cell receptor beta chains from one sample sequenced in a study of CD8+ T cells in alopecia areata. Treatment in this sample: oral pan-JAK inhibitor, 5-10 mg twice daily. Extracted from the samples, RNA was reverse transcribed into cDNA to serve as the sequencing template. The protocol was immunoSEQ multiplex PCR, while the TCRdb copy is restricted to in-frame clones and leaves out a portion. This sample yields roughly 190,000 clones, of which 55% to 70% are seen a single time; around 0.69% belongs to the top ten. Sequences were derived from CD4+ T cells sorted from blood, sampled at week 4, from a patient treated with tofacitinib. The receptor source for this set is a human donor with alopecia areata.

This chain links TRBV9 with TRBJ2-1; D is unclear. The CDR3 has 13 amino acids. Per germline, CDR1 SGDLS and CDR2 YYNGEE. Trimming stripped 0 bases from V and 5 bases from J, with 6 bases between. CDR3 bases: TGTGCCAGCAGCGTAGGTCCGGACAATGAGCAGTTCTTC. This gives the protein CASSVGPDNEQFF.

V gene TRBV30 combines with J gene TRBJ2-1; D is unclear. This CDR3 comprises 12 residues. V shed 2 bases and J shed 7 bases, with 9 bases lying between them. The germline CDR1 and CDR2 sequences are GTSNPN and SVGIG (reference sequence). This CDR3 reads CAWSPDGNEQFF. In DNA, the CDR3 is TGTGCCTGGAGTCCAGACGGGAATGAGCAGTTCTTC.

The V gene is TRBV29-1, the J gene TRBJ2-1; D is unclear. Germline CDR1 is SQVTM and CDR2 is ANQGSEA. The CDR3 spans 13 residues. Trimming left V 4 bases short and J 6 bases short, with 13 bases between. The CDR3 spells CSVAPIMGNEQFF. DNA of the CDR3: TGCAGCGTTGCTCCCATCATGGGCAATGAGCAGTTCTTC.

This chain joins TRBV5-1 and TRBJ2-3, with a weak D call TRBD1 (6 bases). CDR3 length: 17 amino acids. The V gene lost 0 bases and the J gene lost 4 bases, with 18 bases spanning the gap. Germline V gives CDR1 SGHRS, CDR2 YFSETQ. CDR3 sequence reads: CASSLDEPGRGSDTQYF. Here the CDR3 DNA reads TGCGCCAGCAGCTTGGACGAACCAGGCAGGGGCTCAGATACGCAGTATTTT. Variable domain in full (rest from reference TRBV5-1 and TRBJ2-3): KAGVTQTPRYLIKTRGQQVTLSCSPISGHRSVSWYQQTPGQGLQFLFEYFSETQRNKGNFPGRFSGRQFSNSRSEMNVSTLELGDSALYLCASSLDEPGRGSDTQYFGPGTRLTVL.

There are a few counts of this clone. V gene TRBV29-1 combines with J gene TRBJ2-5; 8 bases are shared with TRBD2. The CDR3 consists of 14 residues. The junction had 7 bases not matched to a gene; V was cut back by 2 bases and J by 5 bases. Germline CDR1 is SQVTM and CDR2 is ANQGSEA. The CDR3 loop reads CSVEPAGVYETQYF. The CDR3 DNA reads as TGCAGCGTTGAACCAGCGGGAGTATATGAGACCCAGTACTTC.

The chain couples TRBV6-5 to TRBJ2-3; no clear D. This CDR3 has 11 residues. Trimming left V 7 bases short and J 5 bases short, with 7 bases between. CDR1 and CDR2 from the germline V gene are MNHEY and SVGAGI. CDR3 region: CASTVGDTQYF. CDR3 bases: TGTGCCAGCACTGTAGGAGATACGCAGTATTTT.

The rearrangement uses TRBV5-4 and TRBJ2-3; 7 bases are a match to TRBD2. CDR3 length: 16 residues. The J segment lost 2 bases and the V segment lost 2 bases, leaving 8 bases of the junction unmatched. The germline V gene has CDR1 SGHNT and CDR2 YYREEE (reference sequence). The CDR3 spells CASSFPSGKNTDTQYF. The CDR3 DNA is TGTGCCAGCAGCTTCCCAAGCGGGAAGAACACAGATACGCAGTATTTT.

This rearrangement joins TRBV30 to TRBJ1-5; D not certain. Germline assignment: CDR1 GTSNPN and CDR2 SVGIG (reference sequence). The length of the CDR3 is 13 residues. Trimming took 0 bases from V and 7 from J, leaving 10 bases between them. The CDR3 reads CAWSVESDQPQHF. The CDR3 DNA reads as TGTGCCTGGAGTGTAGAGTCAGACCAGCCCCAGCATTTT. The full variable domain, rest sourced from reference TRBV30 and TRBJ1-5, is SQTIHQWPATLVQPVGSPLSLECTVEGTSNPNLYWYRQAAGRGLQLLFYSVGIGQISSEVPQNLSASRPQDRQFILSSKKLLLSDSGFYLCAWSVESDQPQHFGDGTRLSIL.

There are a few counts of this clone. This chain joins TRBV28 and TRBJ2-7, with a possible D match to TRBD1 (6 bases). Trimming cost V 6 bases and J 6 bases, with 12 bases left between them. Germline V CDR1 and CDR2: MDHEN, SYDVKM. This CDR3 spans 12 amino acids. The CDR3 region has the DNA TGTGCCAGCAGGCCGTCCAGGGGCGAGCAGTACTTC. It yields the protein CASRPSRGEQYF.

The chain recombines TRBV5-1 with TRBJ1-4; perhaps TRBD1 as D (6 bases). Trimming shortened V by 4 bases and J by 8 bases, and 18 bases separated the two germline ends. This CDR3 is built from 15 residues. Germline V gene data show CDR1 as SGHRS and CDR2 as YFSETQ. CDR3 in DNA: TGCGCCAGCAGCGGAGACAGGACCGAGCGGGAAAAACTGTTTTTT. It is translated as CASSGDRTEREKLFF.

The rearrangement links TRBV7-8 to TRBJ1-5; D gene ambiguous. The germline V and J ends were trimmed by 5 bases and 0 bases, with 8 bases remaining between them. This CDR3 contains 14 residues. Per germline, CDR1 SGHVS and CDR2 FQNEAQ. CDR3 DNA: TGTGCCAGCAGCCCGAGGGATAGCAATCAGCCCCAGCATTTT. Translating it yields CASSPRDSNQPQHF. Based on the CDR3 plus reference TRBV7-8 and TRBJ1-5, the full variable domain is GAGVSQSPRYKVAKRGQDVALRCDPISGHVSLFWYQQALGQGPEFLTYFQNEAQLDKSGLPSDRFFAERPEGSVSTLKIQRTQQEDSAVYLCASSPRDSNQPQHFGDGTRLSIL.

The rearrangement links TRBV7-2 to TRBJ2-1; 7 bases fit TRBD2. CDR3 size: 11 residues. Germline loops: CDR1 SGHTA, CDR2 FQGNSA. The ends lost 6 bases at V and 9 bases at J; junction bases unmatched: 2. The chain's CDR3 is CASSGGVEQFF. The CDR3 bases are TGTGCCAGCAGTGGGGGGGTTGAGCAGTTCTTC.

The gene calls are TRBV7-9 and TRBJ2-1, with D possibly matching TRBD2 (6 bases). Germline V CDR1 and CDR2: SEHNR, FQNEAQ (reference sequence). This CDR3 comprises 15 residues. V lost 4 bases to trimming and J lost 10 bases, with 20 bases between them. CDR3 residues: CASSSLNEVREEQFF. Written as DNA, the CDR3 is TGTGCCAGCAGCTCCCTCAATGAGGTTCGGGAGGAGCAGTTCTTC. The variable domain in full, with the rest retrieved from reference TRBV7-9 and TRBJ2-1, is DTGVSQNPRHKITKRGQNVTFRCDPISEHNRLYWYRQTLGQGPEFLTYFQNEAQLEKSRLLSDRFSAERPKGSFSTLEIQRTEQGDSAMYLCASSSLNEVREEQFFGPGTRLTVL.

V is TRBV29-1 and J is TRBJ1-5; 8 nucleotides line up with TRBD1. The V gene end was trimmed by 4 bases and the J gene end by 0 bases; junction bases not matched to a gene: 2. The CDR3 loop spans 14 amino acids. Germline V lookup: CDR1 SQVTM, CDR2 ANQGSEA. The CDR3 loop is CSVGTGYSNQPQHF. CDR3 DNA: TGCAGCGTTGGGACAGGGTATAGCAATCAGCCCCAGCATTTT.